This TCR beta chain comes out of a study of T cell clonality in common variable immunodeficiency. Study-wide results and caveats: Compared with healthy controls, CVID subjects showed increased TCRbeta clonality, mostly in about a third. Fewer deletions and N-nucleotide insertions were reportedly seen in common variable immunodeficiency TCR beta sequences. Compared with controls, CVID subjects had fewer shared TCRbeta clones.

Germline CDR1 is DFQATT and CDR2 is SNEGSKA (reference sequence). This CDR3 is built from 15 residues. The V end was cut by 2 bases, the J end by 5 bases, with 15 bases between. Aged about 9 to 64 years, CVID subjects averaged roughly 39 years old. In this sample, this clone turned up many times. The target antigen is unknown. Read coverage stops 3 residues before the CDR3 terminus; the germline J gene supplies the remainder. Sequencing input was equivalent genomic DNA from CVID and controls. Measured with immunoSEQ multiplex PCR; TCRdb has only the in-frame clones, and not every one. The profile covers roughly 30,000 clones, none occurring a single time.

This clonotype was sampled from a human donor with common variable immunodeficiency. The sequencing input was peripheral blood mononuclear cells. The J gene is TRBJ2-2, the V gene TRBV20-1; tentative D call: TRBD2 (5 bases). This CDR3 reads CSARRPGLGTGELFF. Partial CDR3 DNA: TGCAGTGCTAGACGTCCTGGACTGGGGACCGGGGAG.